This is a list of T cell receptor beta chains from one sample in a study of cytomegalovirus exposure and HLA in healthy donors. The table came from immunoSEQ multiplex PCR; TCRdb's copy has only in-frame clones and leaves some out. Of approximately 150,000 clones listed, roughly four fifths are singletons. Sequencing used PBMCs. The source of these receptors is a woman between 35 and 50 years old in good health and CMV-seronegative. Both conserved end residues are part of each CDR3. D genes are given only for firm matches. The size entry is marked missing in some rows and otherwise reads once, few, many or a size class.

d_gene: TRBD1
v_gene: TRBV19
abundance: .
j_gene: TRBJ1-6
CDR3aa: CASSTPGQYNSPLHF
CDR3nt: TGTGCCAGTAGTACTCCGGGACAGTATAATTCACCCCTCCACTTT

d_gene: .
v_gene: TRBV4-1
abundance: .
j_gene: TRBJ2-4
CDR3aa: CASSQDWVSLGGIQYF
CDR3nt: TGCGCCAGCAGCCAAGATTGGGTGAGTCTAGGAGGCATTCAGTACTTC

d_gene: .
v_gene: TRBV19
abundance: .
j_gene: TRBJ1-5
CDR3aa: CASSIELYSNQPQHF
CDR3nt: TGTGCCAGTAGTATCGAACTATATAGCAATCAGCCCCAGCATTTT

d_gene: .
v_gene: TRBV18
abundance: once
j_gene: TRBJ2-2
CDR3aa: CASPFGNFAGELFF
CDR3nt: TGTGCCAGCCCCTTCGGGAACTTCGCCGGGGAGCTGTTTTTT

d_gene: .
v_gene: TRBV2
abundance: .
j_gene: TRBJ1-5
CDR3aa: CASSDQGVYQPQHF
CDR3nt: TGTGCCAGCAGTGATCAGGGCGTCTATCAGCCCCAGCATTTT

d_gene: TRBD1
v_gene: TRBV2
abundance: few
j_gene: TRBJ1-5
CDR3aa: CASSERQGVNQPQHF
CDR3nt: TGTGCCAGCAGTGAACGGCAGGGGGTCAATCAGCCCCAGCATTTT

d_gene: TRBD2
v_gene: TRBV29-1
abundance: .
j_gene: TRBJ2-1
CDR3aa: CSVEDPLAGGSEQFF
CDR3nt: TGCAGCGTTGAAGATCCACTAGCGGGGGGGAGTGAGCAGTTCTTC

d_gene: .
v_gene: TRBV6-5
abundance: .
j_gene: TRBJ1-4
CDR3aa: CASSYSLAGNEKLFF
CDR3nt: TGTGCCAGCAGTTACTCGTTGGCAGGGAATGAAAAACTGTTTTTT

d_gene: .
v_gene: TRBV10-3
abundance: .
j_gene: TRBJ2-1
CDR3aa: CAISGDRRSSYNEQFF
CDR3nt: TGTGCCATCAGTGGAGACAGGAGGAGCTCCTACAATGAGCAGTTCTTC

d_gene: .
v_gene: TRBV5-4
abundance: few
j_gene: TRBJ1-1
CDR3aa: CASSPDTGGITEAFF
CDR3nt: TGTGCCAGCAGCCCAGATACGGGAGGTATAACTGAAGCTTTCTTT

d_gene: TRBD2
v_gene: TRBV19
abundance: .
j_gene: TRBJ2-3
CDR3aa: CASRTTSGRGTDTQYF
CDR3nt: TGTGCCAGTAGAACAACTAGCGGGAGGGGTACAGATACGCAGTATTTT

d_gene: .
v_gene: TRBV6-1
abundance: .
j_gene: TRBJ1-2
CDR3aa: CASSATTGRGYTF
CDR3nt: TGTGCCAGCAGTGCCACGACAGGTCGCGGCTACACCTTC

d_gene: .
v_gene: TRBV7-2
abundance: .
j_gene: TRBJ2-7
CDR3aa: CASSWDFSTYEQYF
CDR3nt: TGTGCCAGCAGTTGGGACTTTTCGACCTACGAGCAGTACTTC

d_gene: TRBD2
v_gene: TRBV5-4
abundance: .
j_gene: TRBJ2-3
CDR3aa: CASSGLAGGLRNTQYF
CDR3nt: TGTGCCAGCAGCGGACTAGCGGGAGGGCTCAGGAATACGCAGTATTTT